This T cell receptor beta chain emerged from a study of shared clonotypes between healthy human individuals. Study-level findings and limits: Sharing across four donors was highest in naive CD4 (around 5%) and lowest in memory CD8 (around 0.4%). A generally larger estimated richness was seen in naive subsets than in memory subsets.

Concerning this clone itself: What it binds is unknown.

Memory CD4+ cells were the fraction left after CD45RA+ naive selection. Profiled with immunoSEQ multiplex PCR; TCRdb holds only in-frame clones, not every one. Of about 2.4 million clones in the sample, 80% to 95% are singletons; the top ten hold approximately 0.37%. The sequence came from a man younger than 35 in good health. Some clones in this sample may be carry-over from other donors' samples. Sequenced material: naive CD4+ T cells from PBMCs. Sample subset: CD45RA+ positively selected.

The CDR3 is CASSTLAGHYYEQYF. The CDR3 bases are TGCGCCAGCAGCACATTAGCGGGACACTACTACGAGCAGTACTTC. The J gene is TRBJ2-7, the V gene TRBV5-1; TRBD2 matches at 8 bases. Unmatched junction bases numbered 9, after V lost 4 bases and J lost 3 bases. The CDR3 covers 15 residues. Germline lookup yields CDR1 SGHRS and CDR2 YFSETQ.